These 12 T cell receptor beta chains were all obtained from the same sample, sequenced in a study of T-cell reconstitution after alpha-beta-depleted transplantation in children. Unique molecular identifiers were built into the TCRbeta library. TCRdb re-analysed the PCR reads in MiXCR, keeping a single row per CDR3 protein. The sample has approximately 500,000 distinct CDR3 sequences, roughly 27% seen once; the top ten hold less than 40%. Sequencing used PBMCs, obtained before TCRalphabeta/CD19-depleted stem cell transplant. These receptor sequences come from a boy in the first two years of life with Wiskott-Aldrich syndrome, due to receive a stem cell transplant.

This CDR3 reads CASSSKGITSTDTQYF. The CDR3 nucleotides are TGTGCCAGCAGCTCGAAGGGCATTACTAGCACAGATACGCAGTATTTT. The chain recombines TRBV7-2 with TRBJ2-3; D ambiguous. Germline lookup yields CDR1 SGHTA and CDR2 FQGNSA. Trimming removed 4 bases at V and 0 bases at J, with 14 bases between. The CDR3 extends over 16 amino acids.

This clonotype appeared a single time. The gene calls are TRBV5-1 and TRBJ2-7; D not certain. The germline CDR1 and CDR2 sequences are SGHRS and YFSETQ. The ends were cut back, 0 bases at V and 3 bases at J, with 13 bases in the middle. This CDR3 comprises 15 residues. The CDR3 is CASSLAESQRYEQYF. For the CDR3, the DNA is TGCGCCAGCAGCTTGGCCGAATCTCAGCGCTACGAGCAGTACTTC. The variable domain in full, completed from reference TRBV5-1 and TRBJ2-7, reads KAGVTQTPRYLIKTRGQQVTLSCSPISGHRSVSWYQQTPGQGLQFLFEYFSETQRNKGNFPGRFSGRQFSNSRSEMNVSTLELGDSALYLCASSLAESQRYEQYFGPGTRLTVT.

V gene TRBV30 combines with J gene TRBJ1-3; D unresolved. The germline V gene has CDR1 GTSNPN and CDR2 SVGIG (reference sequence). This CDR3 contains 12 residues. V lost 3 bases and J lost 0, with 3 bases in between. The chain's CDR3 is CAWRGSGNTIYF. CDR3 DNA sequence: TGTGCCTGGAGAGGCTCTGGAAACACCATATATTTT.

A few counts support this clonotype. The chain couples TRBV7-2 to TRBJ1-5, with 9 bases that match TRBD1. V gave up 6 bases and J gave up 0 bases; unmatched junction bases: 6. The germline V gene has CDR1 SGHTA and CDR2 FQGNSA. The CDR3 is made up of 16 amino acids. The CDR3 reads CASSYQTGGSNQPQHF. In DNA form, the CDR3 reads TGTGCCAGCAGTTACCAGACAGGGGGTAGCAATCAGCCCCAGCATTTT.

Here the CDR3 reads CASSPLQGTDPYEQYF. The CDR3 nucleotides read TGTGCCAGCTCACCGCTTCAAGGGACAGACCCCTACGAGCAGTACTTC. The V and J genes are TRBV18 and TRBJ2-7; 7 bases map to TRBD1. Germline V gives CDR1 KGHSH, CDR2 LQKENI. The V and J ends lost 3 bases and 2 bases, in that order; junction bases with no gene match: 10. The CDR3 loop spans 16 amino acids.

This clonotype was detected a few times. The V and J genes are TRBV7-9 and TRBJ1-1; weak D call: TRBD1 (5 bases). V lost 4 bases to trimming and J lost 0 bases, with 12 bases between them. Germline assignment: CDR1 SEHNR and CDR2 FQNEAQ (reference sequence). The CDR3 consists of 15 residues. The CDR3 DNA is TGTGCCAGCAGCTCCGGGACGTCCATGAACACTGAAGCTTTCTTT. Residues: CASSSGTSMNTEAFF.

This CDR3 is CASRDRGDQETQYF. The CDR3 nucleotides are TGTGCCAGCAGGGACAGAGGGGATCAAGAGACCCAGTACTTC. The V gene is TRBV6-2 or TRBV6-3, the J gene TRBJ2-5; a possible D gene is TRBD1 (6 bases). V was shortened by 6 bases and J by 2 bases, with 13 bases between the two germline ends. The CDR3 consists of 14 residues. Germline CDR1 and CDR2: MNHEY and SVGEGT.

This chain links TRBV7-6 with TRBJ1-1; 10 nucleotides align to TRBD1. The length of the CDR3 is 13 residues. CDR1 and CDR2 from the germline V gene are SGHVS and FNYEAQ. Trimming removed 8 bases from V and 7 bases from J; junction bases left unmatched: 7. In DNA form, the CDR3 reads TGTGCCAGCCGCAGACAGGGGGCAGGTGAAGCTTTCTTT. It encodes CASRRQGAGEAFF.

This clonotype has only a few counts. The J gene is TRBJ1-1, the V gene TRBV5-6; unclear D gene. From germline, CDR1 is SGHDT and CDR2 YYEEEE. V lost 5 bases to trimming and J lost 4 bases, with 18 bases between them. This CDR3 has 15 residues. CDR3 in amino acids: CASRILYSGPTEAFF. In DNA, the CDR3 is TGTGCCAGCAGGATACTGTATTCCGGGCCCACTGAAGCTTTCTTT.

This clonotype has a handful of counts. J is TRBJ2-7 and V is TRBV12-3 or TRBV12-4, with TRBD2 matching 8 bases. The CDR3 has 14 residues. J was trimmed by 5 bases and V by 7 bases; bases with no gene match: 10. In nucleotides, the CDR3 is TGTGCCAGCATTCGGACGGGGGGGTCCAACGAGCAGTACTTC. This translates into CASIRTGGSNEQYF.

This clonotype was observed a handful of times. This sequence joins TRBV29-1 and TRBJ2-7; D gene ambiguous. Trimming took off 6 bases at V and 3 bases at J, with 6 bases between the two ends. This CDR3 has 10 amino acids. CDR1 is SQVTM and CDR2 is ANQGSEA in the germline V gene. The CDR3 protein is CSVKDYEQYF. The CDR3 nucleotides read TGCAGCGTGAAGGACTACGAGCAGTACTTC.

The CDR3 region is CASSRGQINEQYF. The CDR3 DNA reads TGCGCCAGCAGCCGCGGACAGATCAACGAGCAGTACTTC. V usage is TRBV5-1 and J usage is TRBJ2-7; perhaps TRBD1 as D (6 bases). From germline, CDR1 is SGHRS and CDR2 YFSETQ. V lost 4 bases to trimming and J lost 5 bases, with 13 bases between them. The CDR3 runs 13 residues. Full variable domain (remainder filled in from reference TRBV5-1 and TRBJ2-7): KAGVTQTPRYLIKTRGQQVTLSCSPISGHRSVSWYQQTPGQGLQFLFEYFSETQRNKGNFPGRFSGRQFSNSRSEMNVSTLELGDSALYLCASSRGQINEQYFGPGTRLTVT.